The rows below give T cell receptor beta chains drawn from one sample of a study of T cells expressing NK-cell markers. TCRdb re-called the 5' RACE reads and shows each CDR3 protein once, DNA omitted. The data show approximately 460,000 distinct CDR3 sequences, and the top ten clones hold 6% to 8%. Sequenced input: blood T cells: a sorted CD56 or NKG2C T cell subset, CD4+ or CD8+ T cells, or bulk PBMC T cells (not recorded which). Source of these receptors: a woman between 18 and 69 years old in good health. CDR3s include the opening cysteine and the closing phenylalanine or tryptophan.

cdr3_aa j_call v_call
CSVEGTSDTQYF TRBJ2-3 TRBV29-1
CASSPQLAGVIDTQYF TRBJ2-3 TRBV18
CAWSVGTSTVNEQFF TRBJ2-1 TRBV30
CATSRANAVAEAFF TRBJ1-1 TRBV15
CASSSYPANTEAFF TRBJ1-1 TRBV5-1
CASSYPGPNQPQHF TRBJ1-5 TRBV6-5
CASVPISNYGYTF TRBJ1-2 TRBV7-2
CASSYPVEPQHF TRBJ1-5 TRBV6-6
CSARGSKINSPLHF TRBJ1-6 TRBV20-1
CASSLVGTSGSYEQYF TRBJ2-7 TRBV11-2
CSAGTSGGDIQYF TRBJ2-4 TRBV20-1
CSAPGQPNTEAFF TRBJ1-1 TRBV20-1
CASSVVPGLRETQYF TRBJ2-5 TRBV9
CASRLEAGELFF TRBJ2-2 TRBV12-3/TRBV12-4
CATSLQGGAEAFF TRBJ1-1 TRBV3-1
CSAGILATSGGEMGYEQYF TRBJ2-7 TRBV20-1
CASSFSTSNTGELFF TRBJ2-2 TRBV11-2
CASSLAPYPADF TRBJ2-1 TRBV7-2
CASPSPTGYPYNEQFF TRBJ2-1 TRBV28
CASSSLDRPQRGYTF TRBJ1-2 TRBV6-5
CASSIGGVTTDTQYF TRBJ2-3 TRBV19
CASSLSAGAGQPQHF TRBJ1-5 TRBV7-6
CSASIAGTGDLFF TRBJ1-4 TRBV20-1
CASSLGPTAALSYEQYF TRBJ2-7 TRBV12-3/TRBV12-4
CASSPPSAVAKNIQYF TRBJ2-4 TRBV18
CRARSQGTGELFF TRBJ2-2 TRBV29-1
CASSTGQGSTGELFF TRBJ2-2 TRBV9
CASSVGRQAMGETQYF TRBJ2-5 TRBV9
CASSQDPAAYTEAFF TRBJ1-1 TRBV4-3
CSAREPRAGGRAFF TRBJ1-1 TRBV20-1
CSAVGGSKNIQYF TRBJ2-4 TRBV29-1
CASSSRGLKNTGELFF TRBJ2-2 TRBV11-2
CASSLTWGKGEVNQPQHF TRBJ1-5 TRBV11-1
CASSPKPNEKLFF TRBJ1-4 TRBV7-3
CASSPEQGYNEQFF TRBJ2-1 TRBV7-8
CASSRNNLANTEAFF TRBJ1-1 TRBV4-3
CASRRFIGDNEQFF TRBJ2-1 TRBV10-2
CSARGLSPSYNEQFF TRBJ2-1 TRBV20-1
CASSLRPFEGEAFF TRBJ1-1 TRBV7-2
CASSSRSASTDTQYF TRBJ2-3 TRBV4-2
CSVDLSGDGYTF TRBJ1-2 TRBV29-1
CASTGGGKNTGELFF TRBJ2-2 TRBV12-3/TRBV12-4
CSARETGGAITAKNIQYF TRBJ2-4 TRBV20-1
CSASDPDRPFYGYTF TRBJ1-2 TRBV20-1
CASSLRGSYEQYF TRBJ2-7 TRBV28
CASSPRGGGDYGYTF TRBJ1-2 TRBV27
CSVGFGGELFF TRBJ2-2 TRBV29-1
CASSGGSYNEQFF TRBJ2-1 TRBV6-4
CSARGWGANTGELFF TRBJ2-2 TRBV20-1
CSARPPGRGEKLFF TRBJ1-4 TRBV20-1